The entry that follows covers one TCR beta chain sequence. The antigen remains unidentified. TCRdb independently ran MiXCR on the reads; one entry per CDR3 protein. Counted here are approximately 310,000 distinct CDR3 sequences, 20% to 25% occurring once; the ten biggest clones make up about an eighth. This sample stems from a study of T cell repertoires in cytomegalovirus infection. Sequencing used cultured PBMCs, obtained from culture after CMV antigen stimulation. This receptor was taken from a human donor in good health (CMV status not recorded). Some clones in this sample may be carry-over from other donors' samples.

The CDR3 sequence: CSARFPSRNEQFF. CDR3 nucleotides: TGCAGTGCTAGATTTCCTAGCAGGAATGAGCAGTTCTTC. The chain recombines TRBV20-1 with TRBJ2-1, with D tentatively TRBD2 (5 bases). This CDR3 is 13 amino acids long. Germline CDR1 DFQATT, CDR2 SNEGSKA (reference sequence). V lost 2 bases, J lost 7 bases, and 12 bases lay in between.